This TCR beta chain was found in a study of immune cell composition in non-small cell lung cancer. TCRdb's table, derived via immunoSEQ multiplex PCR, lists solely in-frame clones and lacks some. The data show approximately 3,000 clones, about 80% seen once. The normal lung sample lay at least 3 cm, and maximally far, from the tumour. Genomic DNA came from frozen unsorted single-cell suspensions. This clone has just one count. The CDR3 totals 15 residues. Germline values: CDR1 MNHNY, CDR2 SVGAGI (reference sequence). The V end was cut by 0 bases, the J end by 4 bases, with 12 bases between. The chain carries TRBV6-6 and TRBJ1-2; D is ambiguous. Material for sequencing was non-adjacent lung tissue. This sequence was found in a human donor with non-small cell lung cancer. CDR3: CASSYSRGNGYGYTF. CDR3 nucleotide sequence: TGTGCCAGCAGTTACTCGAGAGGTAACGGCTATGGCTACACCTTC.